This T cell receptor beta chain was profiled in a study of control samples from healthy donors and cancer patients. Clones were read by immunoSEQ multiplex PCR, and TCRdb kept only the in-frame ones, dropping some. The sample lists roughly 120,000 clones, under 95% occurring once. The TCR comes from a man aged 50-59 years with head and neck cancer. Sequenced sample: PBMCs.

The CDR3 sequence: CASSYETASEAFF. CDR3 nucleotides: TGTGCCAGCAGTTACGAGACAGCCTCTGAAGCTTTCTTT. The V gene is TRBV6-5, the J gene TRBJ1-1; TRBD1 is a possible D gene (5 bases). Between the trimmed V and J ends, which lost 2 bases and 6 bases, there was a span of 10 bases. Germline CDR1 reads MNHEY; CDR2 reads SVGAGI. The CDR3 extends over 13 amino acids.